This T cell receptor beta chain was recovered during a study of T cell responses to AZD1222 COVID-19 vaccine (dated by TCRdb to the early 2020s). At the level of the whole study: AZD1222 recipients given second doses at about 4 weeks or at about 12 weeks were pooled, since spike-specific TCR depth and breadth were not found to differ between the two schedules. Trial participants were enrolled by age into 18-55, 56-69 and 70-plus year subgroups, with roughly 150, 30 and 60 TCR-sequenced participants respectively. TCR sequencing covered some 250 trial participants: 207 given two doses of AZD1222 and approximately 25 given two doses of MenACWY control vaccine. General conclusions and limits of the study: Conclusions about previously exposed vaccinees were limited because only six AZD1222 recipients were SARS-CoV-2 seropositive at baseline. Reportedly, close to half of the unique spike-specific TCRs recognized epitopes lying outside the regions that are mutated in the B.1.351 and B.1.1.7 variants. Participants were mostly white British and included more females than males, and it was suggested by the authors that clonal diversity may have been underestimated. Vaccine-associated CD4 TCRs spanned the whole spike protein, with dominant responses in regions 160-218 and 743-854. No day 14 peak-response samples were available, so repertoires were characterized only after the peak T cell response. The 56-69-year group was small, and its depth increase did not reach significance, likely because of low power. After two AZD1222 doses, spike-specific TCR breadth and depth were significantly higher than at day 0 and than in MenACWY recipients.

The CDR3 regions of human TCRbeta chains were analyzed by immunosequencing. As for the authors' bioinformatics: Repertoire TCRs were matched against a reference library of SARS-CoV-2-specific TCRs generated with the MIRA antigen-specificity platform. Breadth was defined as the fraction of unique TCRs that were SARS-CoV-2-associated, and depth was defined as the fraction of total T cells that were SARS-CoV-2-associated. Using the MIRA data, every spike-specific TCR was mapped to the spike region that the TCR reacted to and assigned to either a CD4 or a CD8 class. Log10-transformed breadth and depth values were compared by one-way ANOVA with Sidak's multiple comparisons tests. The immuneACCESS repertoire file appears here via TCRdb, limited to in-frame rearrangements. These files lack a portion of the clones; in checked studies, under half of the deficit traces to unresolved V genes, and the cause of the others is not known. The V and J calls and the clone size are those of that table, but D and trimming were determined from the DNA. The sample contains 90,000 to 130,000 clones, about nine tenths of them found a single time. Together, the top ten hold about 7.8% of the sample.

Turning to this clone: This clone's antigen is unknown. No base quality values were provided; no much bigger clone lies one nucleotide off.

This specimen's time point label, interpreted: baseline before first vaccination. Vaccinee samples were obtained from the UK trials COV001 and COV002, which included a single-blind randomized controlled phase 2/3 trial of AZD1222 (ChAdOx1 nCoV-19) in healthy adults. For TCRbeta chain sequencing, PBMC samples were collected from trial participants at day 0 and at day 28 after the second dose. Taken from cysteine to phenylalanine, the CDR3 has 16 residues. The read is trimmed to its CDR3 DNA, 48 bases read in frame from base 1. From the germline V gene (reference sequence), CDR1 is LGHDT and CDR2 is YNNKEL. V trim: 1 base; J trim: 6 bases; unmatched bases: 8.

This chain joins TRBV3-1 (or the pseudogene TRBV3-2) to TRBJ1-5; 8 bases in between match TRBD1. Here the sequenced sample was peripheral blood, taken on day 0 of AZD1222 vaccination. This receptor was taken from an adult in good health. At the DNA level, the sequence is TGTGCCAGCAGCCAAGGCGGACAGGGTAATCGTCAGCCCCAGCATTTT. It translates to CASSQGGQGNRQPQHF.